Listed below are T cell receptor beta chains from one sample, sequenced in a study of neoadjuvant nivolumab and ipilimumab in lung cancer. Profiling relied on immunoSEQ multiplex PCR, and the TCRdb table lists in-frame clones only, not all of them. The sample yields some 8,000 clones, 75% to 85% seen once. Specimen: adjacent normal lung tissue, collected after neoadjuvant nivolumab, alone or with ipilimumab, at or shortly before surgery. These receptors were collected from an adult with non-small cell lung cancer. Each CDR3 is given with its conserved first and last residue. A D gene is named only where the DNA matches it firmly. Clone size is stated in some rows and not others, as once, few, many or a class when expanded.

d_gene,v_gene,abundance,j_gene,CDR3aa,CDR3nt
-,TRBV27,once,TRBJ1-6,CASRWGAGSPLHF,TGTGCCAGCAGGTGGGGGGCGGGCTCACCCCTCCACTTT
-,TRBV5-1,-,TRBJ2-3,CASSLDTVTDTQYF,TGCGCCAGCAGCTTGGACACGGTCACAGATACGCAGTATTTT
-,TRBV11-2,-,TRBJ1-1,CASSPVVGAEAFF,TGTGCCAGCAGCCCCGTCGTGGGAGCTGAAGCTTTCTTT
TRBD1,TRBV10-2,-,TRBJ2-4,CASSSGQENIQYF,TGCGCCAGCAGTTCTGGACAGGAAAACATTCAGTACTTC
TRBD2,TRBV6-1,-,TRBJ2-7,CASSPTSVGEQYF,TGTGCCAGCAGCCCGACTAGCGTGGGCGAGCAGTACTTC
-,TRBV5-1,-,TRBJ1-3,CASSYNRETGNTIYF,TGCGCCAGCAGCTATAACAGGGAGACCGGAAACACCATATATTTT
-,TRBV4-1,-,TRBJ1-1,CASSQVTSIQGDTEAFF,TGCGCCAGCAGCCAAGTCACCTCAATACAGGGAGACACTGAAGCTTTCTTT
-,TRBV28,-,TRBJ1-5,CASSLPGGAAQPQHF,TGTGCCAGCAGTCTCCCGGGGGGGGCGGCTCAGCCCCAGCATTTT
TRBD1,TRBV6-4,-,TRBJ2-3,CASSASGQGTDTQYF,TGTGCCAGCAGTGCCTCTGGACAGGGTACAGATACGCAGTATTTT
TRBD1,TRBV5-1,-,TRBJ2-5,CASSLIGTGQQETQYF,TGCGCCAGCAGCCTAATCGGGACAGGACAACAAGAGACCCAGTACTTC
-,TRBV5-1,few,TRBJ2-7,CASSPASEASYEQYF,TGCGCCAGCAGTCCTGCTAGCGAAGCCTCCTACGAGCAGTACTTC
TRBD2,TRBV27,few,TRBJ2-7,CASSPTSGGADSYEQYF,TGTGCCAGCAGTCCCACTAGCGGGGGGGCGGACAGCTACGAGCAGTACTTC
TRBD1,TRBV30,-,TRBJ2-6,CAWTTWDSSGANVLTF,TGTGCCTGGACCACCTGGGACAGCTCTGGGGCCAACGTCCTGACTTTC
-,TRBV5-6,-,TRBJ2-7,CASSLPGPGPHEQYF,TGTGCCAGCAGCCTCCCGGGCCCAGGGCCGCACGAGCAGTACTTC
-,TRBV11-1,-,TRBJ2-7,CASSLNRVYEQYF,TGTGCCAGCAGCTTAAACAGAGTCTACGAGCAGTACTTC
-,TRBV29-1,-,TRBJ1-2,CSVERTDYGYTF,TGCAGCGTTGAAAGGACGGACTATGGCTACACCTTC
TRBD1,TRBV6-5,few,TRBJ2-7,CEYLDRDEQYF,TGTGAGTATTTGGACAGGGACGAGCAGTACTTC
TRBD1,TRBV18,few,TRBJ2-1,CASSPLGTGHNEQFF,TGTGCCAGCTCACCACTGGGGACAGGGCACAATGAGCAGTTCTTC
TRBD2,TRBV10-2,-,TRBJ2-3,CATAIGTSGGATDTQYF,TGCGCCACAGCTATTGGGACTAGCGGGGGGGCCACAGATACGCAGTATTTT
-,TRBV9,-,TRBJ1-1,CASSVVNGATEAFF,TGTGCCAGCAGCGTAGTTAACGGGGCCACTGAAGCTTTCTTT
-,TRBV15,once,TRBJ2-5,CATSRLRGNGETQYF,TGTGCCACCAGCAGACTTAGGGGGAACGGGGAGACCCAGTACTTC
TRBD1,TRBV5-1,few,TRBJ1-1,CASSLDRVHPNTEAFF,TGCGCCAGCAGCCTGGACAGGGTCCATCCGAATACTGAAGCTTTCTTT
TRBD1,TRBV5-1,-,TRBJ1-6,CASSLVTGGSPLHF,TGCGCCAGCAGCTTGGTGACAGGGGGGTCACCCCTCCACTTT
-,TRBV6-5,-,TRBJ1-2,CASSYLAGDDYGYTF,TGTGCCAGCAGTTACTTGGCAGGTGACGATTATGGCTACACCTTC
TRBD2,TRBV27,-,TRBJ2-3,CASSLTAGGHTDTQYF,TGTGCCAGCAGTCTCACAGCGGGGGGCCACACAGATACGCAGTATTTT
TRBD2,TRBV19,-,TRBJ2-3,CASSPLAVPTDTQYF,TGTGCCAGTAGTCCTCTAGCGGTTCCCACAGATACGCAGTATTTT
TRBD2,TRBV7-2,few,TRBJ2-5,CASSLERGMKTQYF,TGTGCCAGCAGCCTTGAGCGGGGGATGAAGACCCAGTACTTC
TRBD1,TRBV29-1,-,TRBJ1-5,CSVEAGGDQPQHF,TGCAGCGTTGAGGCAGGGGGCGATCAGCCCCAGCATTTT
-,TRBV19,-,TRBJ2-3,CASSYWVTRDTQYF,TGTGCCAGTAGCTATTGGGTAACGCGGGATACGCAGTATTTT
TRBD1,TRBV7-9,once,TRBJ2-7,CASSLVLVPGQGKYEQYF,TGTGCCAGCAGCTTGGTCCTCGTACCGGGACAGGGTAAATACGAGCAGTACTTC
TRBD2,TRBV7-2,-,TRBJ2-1,CASSLWRGGKGEQFF,TGTGCCAGCAGCTTATGGCGGGGGGGCAAGGGTGAGCAGTTCTTC
-,TRBV5-6,-,TRBJ1-6,CASSLRRWLGYSPLHF,TGTGCCAGCAGCTTACGGAGATGGCTGGGCTACTCACCCCTCCACTTT
-,TRBV18,-,TRBJ2-3,CASSPSSTDTQYF,TGTGCCAGCTCACCCTCTAGCACAGATACGCAGTATTTT
TRBD1,TRBV5-6,-,TRBJ1-5,CASSPSKGAPNQPQHF,TGTGCCAGCAGTCCTTCGAAGGGGGCCCCCAATCAGCCCCAGCATTTT
-,TRBV11-2,-,TRBJ2-1,CASSPNQVGDEQFF,TGTGCCAGCAGCCCCAACCAGGTGGGAGATGAGCAGTTCTTC
TRBD1,TRBV29-1,-,TRBJ2-7,CSVNLGQGSYEQYF,TGCAGCGTTAATCTGGGACAGGGATCCTACGAGCAGTACTTC
-,TRBV5-5,-,TRBJ2-3,CASSLAGDSYTQYF,TGTGCCAGCAGCTTGGCGGGGGATTCATATACGCAGTATTTT
-,TRBV4-3,-,TRBJ2-7,CASSQDGGGQYF,TGCGCCAGCAGCCAAGATGGGGGTGGGCAGTACTTC
TRBD2,TRBV5-1,-,TRBJ2-3,CASSAGGRSDTQYF,TGCGCCAGCAGCGCGGGGGGCCGGTCCGATACGCAGTATTTT
-,TRBV5-5,-,TRBJ1-4,CASSAREGREKLFF,TGTGCCAGCAGCGCCAGGGAGGGTCGTGAAAAACTGTTTTTT
-,TRBV7-6,-,TRBJ2-1,CASSPRGPNEQFF,TGTGCCAGCAGCCCCCGAGGGCCAAATGAGCAGTTCTTC
TRBD2,TRBV6-5,few,TRBJ2-1,CASRRGLATIEQFF,TGTGCCAGCAGACGGGGACTAGCTACGATTGAGCAGTTCTTC
-,TRBV7-8,-,TRBJ1-2,CASSLREGDYGYTF,TGTGCCAGCAGCTTGCGCGAGGGGGACTATGGCTACACCTTC
TRBD1,TRBV28,-,TRBJ2-4,CASSEDRIGADVQYF,TGTGCCAGCAGTGAGGACAGGATCGGGGCAGACGTTCAGTACTTC
TRBD2,TRBV30,once,TRBJ2-5,CAWIGGGVIETQYF,TGTGCCTGGATTGGCGGGGGGGTAATAGAGACCCAGTACTTC
TRBD2,TRBV7-9,-,TRBJ2-7,CASSLASGVLSEQYF,TGTGCCAGCAGCTTAGCTAGCGGGGTGCTAAGCGAGCAGTACTTC
-,TRBV5-6,-,TRBJ2-5,CASSLAGQGQGTQYF,TGTGCCAGCAGCTTGGCAGGGCAGGGCCAGGGGACCCAGTACTTC
TRBD1,TRBV10-3,-,TRBJ2-7,CAITADRDREQYF,TGTGCCATCACCGCCGACAGGGACCGGGAGCAGTACTTC
-,TRBV5-5,few,TRBJ1-5,CASSLGGDGNQPQHF,TGTGCCAGCAGCTTGGGAGGGGATGGCAATCAGCCCCAGCATTTT
-,TRBV19,-,TRBJ1-1,CASSPAGGGTEAFF,TGTGCCAGTAGTCCCGCCGGTGGGGGGACTGAAGCTTTCTTT
-,TRBV6-6,-,TRBJ1-3,CASSSDRTRSGNTIYF,TGTGCCAGCAGTTCCGACAGGACCCGCTCTGGAAACACCATATATTTT
TRBD2,TRBV6-5,-,TRBJ2-7,CASKTSGISSYEQYF,TGTGCCAGCAAGACTAGCGGGATCAGCTCCTACGAGCAGTACTTC
TRBD2,TRBV19,-,TRBJ2-3,CASSTRTSGGTDTQYF,TGTGCCAGTAGTACCAGGACTAGCGGGGGCACAGATACGCAGTATTTT
-,TRBV6-1,-,TRBJ2-2,CASKATGELFF,TGTGCCAGCAAGGCCACCGGGGAGCTGTTTTTT
-,TRBV18,-,TRBJ2-7,CASSGAASYEQYF,TGTGCCAGCTCCGGGGCCGCCTCCTACGAGCAGTACTTC